This TCR beta chain was sequenced in a study of blood T cell repertoires in COVID-19. Study background: Collection of acute and convalescent COVID-19 samples took place in the United States, Italy and Spain. T cells, B-cell-depleted T cells, or PBMCs supplied cDNA or gDNA.

The CDR3 totals 16 residues. Germline assignment: CDR1 SGHRS and CDR2 YFSETQ. V trimming: 1 base; J trimming: 3 bases; junction bases outside the gene matches: 3. Authors' data handling: Cell counts per sample came from amplifying reference gene primers. Measured with immunoSEQ multiplex PCR; TCRdb has only the in-frame clones, and not every one. V, J and clone size were drawn from that table, and D and trimming were deduced from the DNA. In the table there are 150,000 to 200,000 clones, roughly four fifths of which are singletons. The source is a human donor in a cohort sampled during active COVID-19. This chain joins TRBV5-1 and TRBJ2-1, with 11 nucleotides matching TRBD1. Sequencing was carried out using peripheral blood. The CDR3 DNA is TGCGCCAGCAGCTTGAGGGACAGGGGGAACTACAATGAGCAGTTCTTC. Its protein is CASSLRDRGNYNEQFF.